This TCR beta chain comes out of a study of blood T cell repertoires in COVID-19. The germline V gene has CDR1 LGHNA and CDR2 YSLEER. CDR3 size: 15 residues. Trimming took off 0 bases at V and 0 bases at J, with 6 bases between the two ends. Profiled with immunoSEQ multiplex PCR; TCRdb holds only in-frame clones, not every one. The table includes about 120,000 clones, more than 75% detected once. The chain carries TRBV4-3 and TRBJ2-1, with D unresolved. Sequencing was carried out using peripheral blood. This TCR derives from a man aged 55-75 years with acute or convalescent COVID-19. As DNA, the CDR3 is TGCGCCAGCAGCCAAGATCGAGGCTCCTACAATGAGCAGTTCTTC. Its protein product is CASSQDRGSYNEQFF.